This entry features one T cell receptor (beta chain) sequence. Its antigen is currently unknown. The sample belongs to a study of T cell responses to AZD1222 COVID-19 vaccine. Germline CDR1 SGHNT, CDR2 YYREEE (reference sequence). The V and J ends lost 2 bases and 6 bases respectively, with 14 bases between them. The CDR3 covers 15 residues. Study results and limitations: Close to half of spike-specific TCRs reportedly recognize unmutated variant regions.

The assay was immunoSEQ multiplex PCR, and TCRdb's table has in-frame clones only and misses some. The repertoire holds about 83,000 clones, with 85% to 90% as singletons. This receptor was obtained from an adult in good health. The starting material was peripheral blood, obtained on day 0 of MenACWY control vaccination. V is TRBV5-4 and J is TRBJ2-2; D unclear. The CDR3 protein is CASSFQEAWAGELFF. CDR3 coding DNA: TGTGCCAGCAGCTTCCAGGAAGCGTGGGCCGGGGAGCTGTTTTTT.